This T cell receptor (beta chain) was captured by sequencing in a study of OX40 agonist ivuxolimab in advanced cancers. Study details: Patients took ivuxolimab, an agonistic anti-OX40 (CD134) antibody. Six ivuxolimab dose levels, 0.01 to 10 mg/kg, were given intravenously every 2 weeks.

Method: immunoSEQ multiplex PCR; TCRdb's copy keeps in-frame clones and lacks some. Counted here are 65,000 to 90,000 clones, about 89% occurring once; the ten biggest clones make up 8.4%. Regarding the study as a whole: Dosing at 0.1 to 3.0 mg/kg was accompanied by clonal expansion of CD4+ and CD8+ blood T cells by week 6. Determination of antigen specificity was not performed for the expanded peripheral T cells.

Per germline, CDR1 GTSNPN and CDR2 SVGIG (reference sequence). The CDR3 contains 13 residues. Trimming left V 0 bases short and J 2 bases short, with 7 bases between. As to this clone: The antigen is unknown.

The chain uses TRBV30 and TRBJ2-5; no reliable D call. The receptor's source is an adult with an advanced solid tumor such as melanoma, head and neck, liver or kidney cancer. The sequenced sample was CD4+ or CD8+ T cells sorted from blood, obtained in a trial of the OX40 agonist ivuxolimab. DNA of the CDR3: TGTGCCTGGAGTGTACTTCCACAAGAGACCCAGTACTTC. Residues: CAWSVLPQETQYF.